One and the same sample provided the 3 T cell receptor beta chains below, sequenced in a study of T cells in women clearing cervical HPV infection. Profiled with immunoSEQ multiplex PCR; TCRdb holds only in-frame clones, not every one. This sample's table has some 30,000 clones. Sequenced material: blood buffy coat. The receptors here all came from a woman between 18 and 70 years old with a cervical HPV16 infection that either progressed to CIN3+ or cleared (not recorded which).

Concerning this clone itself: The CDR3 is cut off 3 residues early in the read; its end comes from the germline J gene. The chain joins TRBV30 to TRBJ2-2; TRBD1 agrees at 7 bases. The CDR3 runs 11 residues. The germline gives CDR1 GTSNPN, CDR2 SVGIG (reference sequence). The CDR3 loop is CAWSQGEKLFF. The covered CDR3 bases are TGTGCCTGGAGCCAGGGGGAAAAG.

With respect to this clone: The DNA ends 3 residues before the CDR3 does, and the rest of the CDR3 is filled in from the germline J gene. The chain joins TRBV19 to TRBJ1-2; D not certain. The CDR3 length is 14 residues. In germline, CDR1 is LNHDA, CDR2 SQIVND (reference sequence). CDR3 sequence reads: CASNAGTAHSDYTF. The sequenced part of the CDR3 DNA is TGTGCCAGTAATGCAGGAACTGCCCACAGTGAC.

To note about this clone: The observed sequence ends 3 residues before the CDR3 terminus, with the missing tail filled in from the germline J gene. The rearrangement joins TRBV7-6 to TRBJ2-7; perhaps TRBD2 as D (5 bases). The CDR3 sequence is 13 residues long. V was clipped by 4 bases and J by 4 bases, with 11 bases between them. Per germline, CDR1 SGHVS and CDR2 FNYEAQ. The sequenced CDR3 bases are TGTGCCAGCAGCTCTACGGGGTCATACGAG. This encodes CASSSTGSYE. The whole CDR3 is CASSSTGSYEQYF.